These 18 T cell receptor beta chains originate from one sample sequenced in a study of shared T cell receptors in the human thymus. The protocol was immunoSEQ multiplex PCR, while the TCRdb copy is restricted to in-frame clones and leaves out a portion. The sample lists hundreds of thousands of clones; 70% to 80% were seen once. The sample was also reused in another study, on human thymus T cells.

Sequences were obtained from thymocytes. The receptors shown here come from a boy younger than two with a congenital heart defect.

CDR3 protein: CASSEAPGLDGYTF. The CDR3, as DNA: TGTGCCAGCAGTGAAGCCCCAGGTTTGGATGGCTACACCTTC. The chain links TRBV2 to TRBJ1-2; no reliable D call. CDR3 size: 14 residues. Looked up from germline, CDR1 is SNHLY and CDR2 is FYNNEI. Trimming removed 0 bases from V and 6 bases from J, with 11 bases in between.

The chain joins TRBV9 to TRBJ2-2, with D possibly TRBD1 on 5 matching bases. From germline, CDR1 is SGDLS and CDR2 YYNGEE. Trimming removed 0 bases at V and 7 bases at J, with 25 bases between. This CDR3 spans 19 amino acids. The CDR3 coding sequence is TGTGCCAGCAGCGTAGGGTCGGACAAATACCCGGATAAGGACGGGGAGCTGTTTTTT. Amino acid sequence: CASSVGSDKYPDKDGELFF.

The chain carries TRBV2 and TRBJ2-7; weak D call: TRBD2 (5 bases). Looked up from germline, CDR1 is SNHLY and CDR2 is FYNNEI. The CDR3 runs to 13 residues. The V end was cut by 1 base, the J end by 7 bases, with 11 bases between. Written as DNA, the CDR3 is TGTGCCAGCAGTGAAGACCCGGGGTTAGAGCAGTACTTC. Its protein is CASSEDPGLEQYF.

This clone was recorded a few times. The gene calls are TRBV18 and TRBJ2-7; tentatively, D is TRBD2 (6 bases). The V gene's germline CDR1 is KGHSH and CDR2 LQKENI. CDR3 size: 18 residues. Trimming removed 1 base at V and 2 bases at J, with 21 bases between. The CDR3 reads CASSPHLGLKRAPYEQYF. CDR3 nucleotide sequence: TGTGCCAGCTCACCACACCTAGGGCTCAAGCGGGCTCCCTACGAGCAGTACTTC.

J is TRBJ2-7 and V is TRBV7-8; 11 positions agree with TRBD2. Looked up from germline, CDR1 is SGHVS and CDR2 is FQNEAQ. The V and J ends lost 7 bases and 7 bases, in that order; junction bases with no gene match: 9. CDR3 length equals 14 residues. Here the CDR3 reads CASTCSGRAREQYF. CDR3 in DNA: TGTGCCAGCACCTGTAGCGGGAGGGCAAGAGAGCAGTACTTC.

J is TRBJ2-1 and V is TRBV7-9; 9 nucleotides agree with TRBD1. J lost 5 bases, V lost 5 bases, and 7 bases had no gene match. The germline CDR1 and CDR2 sequences are SEHNR and FQNEAQ (reference sequence). There are 15 residues in the CDR3. CDR3 sequence (DNA): TGTGCCAGCAGCGCGGGACAGGGCGACCACAATGAGCAGTTCTTC. It specifies CASSAGQGDHNEQFF.

Turning to this clone: Other DNA sequences in this specimen translate into the identical CDR3. The V and J genes are TRBV5-4 and TRBJ2-7; 11 nucleotides align to TRBD1. Unmatched junction bases numbered 2, after V lost 2 bases and J lost 4 bases. The CDR3 sequence is 14 residues long. From germline, CDR1 is SGHNT and CDR2 YYREEE (reference sequence). CDR3 coding DNA: TGTGCCAGCAGCTTAGGGACAGGGGGGTACGAGCAGTACTTC. Amino acid sequence: CASSLGTGGYEQYF.

This chain uses TRBV7-9 with TRBJ2-2; D unresolved. Germline V gene lookup returns CDR1 SEHNR and CDR2 FQNEAQ (reference sequence). V was trimmed by 1 base and J by 4 bases, leaving 4 bases between them. The CDR3 spans 13 residues. The CDR3 protein is CASSLGATGELFF. The DNA for the CDR3 is TGTGCCAGCAGCTTAGGCGCCACCGGGGAGCTGTTTTTT. The whole variable domain, remainder taken from reference TRBV7-9 and TRBJ2-2, is DTGVSQNPRHKITKRGQNVTFRCDPISEHNRLYWYRQTLGQGPEFLTYFQNEAQLEKSRLLSDRFSAERPKGSFSTLEIQRTEQGDSAMYLCASSLGATGELFFGEGSRLTVL.

The chain has TRBV19 and TRBJ2-7; D call uncertain. The CDR3 covers 16 residues. The V end lost 3 bases, the J end lost 3 bases, and 18 bases lay between the germline ends. The germline gives CDR1 LNHDA, CDR2 SQIVND (reference sequence). CDR3 DNA: TGTGCCAGTAGTATCACGAAGGCCCGACTTGGCTACGAGCAGTACTTC. This codes for CASSITKARLGYEQYF.

The chain recombines TRBV30 with TRBJ1-1; TRBD1 matches at 12 bases. The ends lost 5 bases at V and 7 bases at J; junction bases unmatched: 8. CDR3 length: 14 amino acids. From germline, CDR1 is GTSNPN and CDR2 SVGIG (reference sequence). The DNA for the CDR3 is TGTGCCTGGGCCAGGGACAGGGGGCGTCTTGAAGCTTTCTTT. Protein product: CAWARDRGRLEAFF.

V is TRBV28 and J is TRBJ2-7; D call uncertain. The CDR3 length is 11 residues. Germline CDR1 and CDR2: MDHEN and SYDVKM. V lost 8 bases and J 3 bases, leaving 8 bases between the germline ends. The CDR3 reads CASAKHYEQYF. DNA for the CDR3: TGTGCCAGCGCAAAGCACTACGAGCAGTACTTC.

The rearrangement links TRBV10-3 to TRBJ2-3; 7 bases fit TRBD2. Trimming removed 8 bases from V and 1 base from J; junction bases left unmatched: 6. CDR1 is ENHRY, CDR2 SYGVKD, per germline. This CDR3 contains 14 residues. The CDR3 region has the DNA TGTGCCATCCGAAGGGGACTATGCACAGATACGCAGTATTTT. Translated: CAIRRGLCTDTQYF.

This chain joins TRBV5-1 and TRBJ1-2; 7 bases fit TRBD1. The CDR3 is 13 residues long. Looked up from germline, CDR1 is SGHRS and CDR2 is YFSETQ. Losses at the gene ends were 4 bases for V and 6 bases for J; bases not matched to a gene: 6. Here the CDR3 reads CASSKDRPHGYTF. The CDR3 bases are TGCGCCAGCAGCAAGGACAGGCCCCATGGCTACACCTTC. The full variable domain, with the rest looked up from reference TRBV5-1 and TRBJ1-2, is KAGVTQTPRYLIKTRGQQVTLSCSPISGHRSVSWYQQTPGQGLQFLFEYFSETQRNKGNFPGRFSGRQFSNSRSEMNVSTLELGDSALYLCASSKDRPHGYTFGSGTRLTVV.

This clone has only a few counts. The CDR3 here is CASSFYGTGGSTDTQYF. CDR3 nucleotides: TGTGCCAGCAGTTTCTACGGGACAGGCGGTTCCACAGATACGCAGTATTTT. The chain carries TRBV28 and TRBJ2-3; TRBD1 agrees at 8 bases. Germline trimming cut 3 bases from V and 2 bases from J; bases unmatched to any gene: 10. CDR1 MDHEN and CDR2 SYDVKM come from the germline V gene. This CDR3 region has 17 residues.

The rearrangement joins TRBV5-1 to TRBJ1-1; 9 nucleotides align to TRBD1. CDR3 size: 18 residues. Germline trimming cut 2 bases from V and 4 bases from J; bases unmatched to any gene: 15. From germline, CDR1 is SGHRS and CDR2 YFSETQ. The CDR3, as DNA: TGCGCCAGCAGCTTCGATATGGGACAGGGTATCCCCTGCACTGAAGCTTTCTTT. Protein sequence: CASSFDMGQGIPCTEAFF.

The V gene is TRBV19, the J gene TRBJ1-5; TRBD1 is a possible D gene (6 bases). From germline, CDR1 is LNHDA and CDR2 SQIVND (reference sequence). The CDR3 length is 15 residues. V dropped 1 base and J dropped 8 bases, with 15 bases sitting between them. This CDR3 reads CASSIGGGRGEPQHF. The CDR3 DNA follows: TGTGCCAGTAGTATAGGAGGGGGGCGGGGGGAGCCCCAGCATTTT.

V is TRBV7-3 and J is TRBJ2-1; maybe TRBD2 (6 bases). V lost 1 base to trimming and J lost 0 bases, with 10 bases between them. Germline V gene sequence: CDR1 SGHTA, CDR2 FQGTGA. This CDR3 comprises 16 residues. The CDR3 reads CASSLRDSRSYNEQFF. DNA of the CDR3: TGTGCCAGCAGCTTAAGGGACTCCCGCTCCTACAATGAGCAGTTCTTC.

The gene calls are TRBV6-1 and TRBJ2-1; 9 positions agree with TRBD1. The CDR3 is 14 residues long. Per the germline V gene, CDR1 is MNHNS and CDR2 is SASEGT. With 5 bases clipped from V and 6 bases from J, the junction kept 5 bases outside the gene matches. CDR3 protein: CASSNQDRGNEQFF. Here the CDR3 DNA reads TGTGCCAGCAGTAACCAGGACAGGGGCAATGAGCAGTTCTTC.